This T cell receptor (beta chain) was captured by sequencing in a study of T cell responses to AZD1222 COVID-19 vaccine. The V and J ends lost 5 bases and 0 bases respectively, with 11 bases between them. Per the germline V gene, CDR1 is SGHVS and CDR2 is FQNEAQ. This CDR3 contains 15 residues. Comments on this clone: The antigen is undetermined.

Some clones are missing from TCRdb's copy, which holds only in-frame ones; the method was immunoSEQ multiplex PCR. This table holds around 200,000 clones, 70% to 90% found once. Findings of the study overall: Sampled repertoires all dated from after the peak T cell response. Clonal diversity was possibly underestimated, and the donors were mostly white British, with more females. Spike-spanning, vaccine-associated CD4 TCRs were dominant at 160-218 and 743-854.

The TCR comes from an adult in good health. The rearrangement links TRBV7-8 to TRBJ1-5, with D perhaps matching TRBD1 (5 bases). The specimen comprised peripheral blood, sampled on day 0 of AZD1222 vaccination. The DNA of the CDR3 is TGTGCCAGCAGCGCGGGGACTTATAGCAATCAGCCCCAGCATTTT. Its translation is CASSAGTYSNQPQHF.